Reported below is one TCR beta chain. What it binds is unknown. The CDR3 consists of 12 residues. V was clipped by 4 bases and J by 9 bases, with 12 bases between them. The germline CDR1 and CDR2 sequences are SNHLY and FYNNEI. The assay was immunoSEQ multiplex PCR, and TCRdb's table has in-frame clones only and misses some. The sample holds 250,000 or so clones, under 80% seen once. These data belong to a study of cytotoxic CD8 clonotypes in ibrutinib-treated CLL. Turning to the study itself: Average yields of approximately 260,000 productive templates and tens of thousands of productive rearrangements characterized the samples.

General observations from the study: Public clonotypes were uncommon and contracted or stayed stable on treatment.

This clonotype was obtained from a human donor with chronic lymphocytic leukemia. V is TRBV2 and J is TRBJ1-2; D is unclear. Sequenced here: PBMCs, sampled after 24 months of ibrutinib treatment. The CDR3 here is CASSAGILSYTF. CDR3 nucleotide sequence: TGTGCCAGCAGTGCCGGCATCTTGAGCTACACCTTC.